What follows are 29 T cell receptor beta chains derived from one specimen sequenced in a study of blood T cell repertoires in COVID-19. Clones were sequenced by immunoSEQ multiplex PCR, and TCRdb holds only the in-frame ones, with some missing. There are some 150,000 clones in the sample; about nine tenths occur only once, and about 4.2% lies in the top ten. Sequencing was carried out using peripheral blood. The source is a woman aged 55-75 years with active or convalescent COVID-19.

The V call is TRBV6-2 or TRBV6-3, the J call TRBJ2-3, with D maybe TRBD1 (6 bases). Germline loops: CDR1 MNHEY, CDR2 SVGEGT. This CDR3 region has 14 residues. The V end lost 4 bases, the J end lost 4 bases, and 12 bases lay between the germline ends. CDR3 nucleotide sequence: TGTGCCAGCAGTTCCCGGACAGTCCCAGATACGCAGTATTTT. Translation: CASSSRTVPDTQYF.

The CDR3 region is CASSGASGGYHPYEQYF. CDR3 coding DNA: TGCGCCAGCAGTGGGGCTAGCGGGGGGTACCATCCCTACGAGCAGTACTTC. The chain has TRBV10-1 and TRBJ2-7, with 11 bases lining up with TRBD2. V lost 4 bases, J lost 2 bases, and 10 bases stayed unmatched. CDR1 and CDR2 (germline): WNHNN, SYGVQD (reference sequence). The CDR3 covers 17 residues.

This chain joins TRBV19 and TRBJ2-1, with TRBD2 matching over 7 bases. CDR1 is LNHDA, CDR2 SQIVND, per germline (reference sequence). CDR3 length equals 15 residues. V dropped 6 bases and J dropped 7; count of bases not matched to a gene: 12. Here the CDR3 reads CASRSGAGGENEQFF. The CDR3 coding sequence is TGTGCCAGTAGATCCGGGGCTGGGGGGGAAAATGAGCAGTTCTTC.

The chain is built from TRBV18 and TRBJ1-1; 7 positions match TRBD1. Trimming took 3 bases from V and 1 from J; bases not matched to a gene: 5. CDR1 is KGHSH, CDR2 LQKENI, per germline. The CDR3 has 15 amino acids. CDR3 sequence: CASSPPGQTNTEAFF. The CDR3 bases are TGTGCCAGCTCACCCCCGGGACAGACGAACACTGAAGCTTTCTTT.

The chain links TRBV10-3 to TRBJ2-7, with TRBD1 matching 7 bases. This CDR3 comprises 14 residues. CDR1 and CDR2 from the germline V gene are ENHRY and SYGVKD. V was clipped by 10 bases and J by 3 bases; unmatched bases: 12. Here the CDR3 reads CANSDRVGFYEQYF. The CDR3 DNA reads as TGTGCCAACTCCGACAGGGTGGGATTCTACGAGCAGTACTTC.

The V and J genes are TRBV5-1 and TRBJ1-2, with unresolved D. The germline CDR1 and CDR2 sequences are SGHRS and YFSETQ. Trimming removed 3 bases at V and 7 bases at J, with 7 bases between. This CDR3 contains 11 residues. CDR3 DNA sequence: TGCGCCAGCAGCTATGGAGGTGGCTACACCTTC. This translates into CASSYGGGYTF. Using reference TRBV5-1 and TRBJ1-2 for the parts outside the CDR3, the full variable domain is KAGVTQTPRYLIKTRGQQVTLSCSPISGHRSVSWYQQTPGQGLQFLFEYFSETQRNKGNFPGRFSGRQFSNSRSEMNVSTLELGDSALYLCASSYGGGYTFGSGTRLTVV.

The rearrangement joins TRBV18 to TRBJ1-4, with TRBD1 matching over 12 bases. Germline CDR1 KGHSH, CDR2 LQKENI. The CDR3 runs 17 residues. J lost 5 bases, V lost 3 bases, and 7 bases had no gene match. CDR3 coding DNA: TGTGCCAGCTCACCCGTCCCGGGACAGGGGGCCAATGAAAAACTGTTTTTT. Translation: CASSPVPGQGANEKLFF.

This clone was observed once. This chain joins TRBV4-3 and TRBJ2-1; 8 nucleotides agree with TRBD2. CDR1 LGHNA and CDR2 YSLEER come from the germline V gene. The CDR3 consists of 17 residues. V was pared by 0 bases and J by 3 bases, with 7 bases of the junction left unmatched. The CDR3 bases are TGCGCCAGCAGCCAAGACTTCGCGGGGGGCCTCTACAATGAGCAGTTCTTC. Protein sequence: CASSQDFAGGLYNEQFF.

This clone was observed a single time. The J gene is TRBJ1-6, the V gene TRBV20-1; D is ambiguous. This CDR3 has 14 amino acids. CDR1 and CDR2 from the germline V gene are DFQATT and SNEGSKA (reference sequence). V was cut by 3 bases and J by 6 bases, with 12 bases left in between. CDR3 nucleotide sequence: TGCAGTGCTAGTCCCCGGACTAGTAATTCACCCCTCCACTTT. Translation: CSASPRTSNSPLHF.

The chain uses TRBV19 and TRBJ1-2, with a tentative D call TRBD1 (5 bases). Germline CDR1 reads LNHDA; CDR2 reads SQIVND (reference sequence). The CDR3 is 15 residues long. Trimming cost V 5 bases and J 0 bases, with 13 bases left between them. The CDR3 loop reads CASSREVTANYGYTF. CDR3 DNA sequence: TGTGCCAGTAGTCGCGAGGTGACAGCTAACTATGGCTACACCTTC.

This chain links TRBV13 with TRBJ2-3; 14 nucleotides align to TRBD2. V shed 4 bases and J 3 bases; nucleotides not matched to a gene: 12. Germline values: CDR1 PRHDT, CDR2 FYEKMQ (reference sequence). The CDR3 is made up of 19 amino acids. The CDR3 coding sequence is TGTGCCAGCAGCTCCTCCTATCGACTAGCGGGGGGGCCAACAGATACGCAGTATTTT. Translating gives CASSSSYRLAGGPTDTQYF.

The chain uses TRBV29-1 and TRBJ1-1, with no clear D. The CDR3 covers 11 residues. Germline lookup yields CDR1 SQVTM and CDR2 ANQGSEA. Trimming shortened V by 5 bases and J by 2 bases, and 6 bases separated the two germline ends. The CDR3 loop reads CSVLPNTEAFF. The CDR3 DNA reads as TGCAGCGTTCTCCCCAACACTGAAGCTTTCTTT. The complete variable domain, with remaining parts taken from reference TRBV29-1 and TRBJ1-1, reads SAVISQKPSRDICQRGTSLTIQCQVDSQVTMMFWYRQQPGQSLTLIATANQGSEATYESGFVIDKFPISRPNLTFSTLTVSNMSPEDSSIYLCSVLPNTEAFFGQGTRLTVV.

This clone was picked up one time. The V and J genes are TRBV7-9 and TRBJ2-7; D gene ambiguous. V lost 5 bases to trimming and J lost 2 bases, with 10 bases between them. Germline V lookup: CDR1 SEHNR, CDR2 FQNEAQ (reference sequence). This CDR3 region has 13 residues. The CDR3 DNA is TGTGCCAGCAGCCCTCTGTCCCCCTACGAGCAGTACTTC. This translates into CASSPLSPYEQYF.

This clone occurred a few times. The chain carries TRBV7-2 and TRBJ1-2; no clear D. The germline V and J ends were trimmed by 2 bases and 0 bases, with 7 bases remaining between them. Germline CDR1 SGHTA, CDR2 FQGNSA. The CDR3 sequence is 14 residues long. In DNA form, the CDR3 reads TGTGCCAGCAGCTTAAGCAGGACTAACTATGGCTACACCTTC. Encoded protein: CASSLSRTNYGYTF.

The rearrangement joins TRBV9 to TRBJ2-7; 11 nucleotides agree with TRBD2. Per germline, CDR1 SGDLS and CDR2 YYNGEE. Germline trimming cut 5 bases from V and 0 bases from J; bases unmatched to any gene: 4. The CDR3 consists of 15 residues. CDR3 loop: CASSPSGGPSYEQYF. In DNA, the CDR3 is TGTGCCAGCAGTCCTAGCGGGGGGCCCTCCTACGAGCAGTACTTC.

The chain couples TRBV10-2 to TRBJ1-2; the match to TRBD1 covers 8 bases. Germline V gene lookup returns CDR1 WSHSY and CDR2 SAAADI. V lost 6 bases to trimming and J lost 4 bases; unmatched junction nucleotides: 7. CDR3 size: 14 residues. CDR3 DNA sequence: TGCGCCAGCAGCTATCCAGGGGGCGGCTATGGCTACACCTTC. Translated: CASSYPGGGYGYTF.

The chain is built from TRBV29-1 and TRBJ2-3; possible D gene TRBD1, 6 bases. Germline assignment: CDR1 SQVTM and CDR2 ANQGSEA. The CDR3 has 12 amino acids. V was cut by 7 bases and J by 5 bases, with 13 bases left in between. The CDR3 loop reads CSAGTFGDTQYF. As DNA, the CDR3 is TGCAGCGCCGGGACATTTGGAGATACGCAGTATTTT.

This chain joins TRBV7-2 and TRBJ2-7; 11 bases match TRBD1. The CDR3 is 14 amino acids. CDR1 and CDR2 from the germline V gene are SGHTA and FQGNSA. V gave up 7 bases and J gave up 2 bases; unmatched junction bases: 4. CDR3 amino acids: CASIRTGGPYEQYF. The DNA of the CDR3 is TGTGCCAGCATCCGGACAGGGGGCCCCTACGAGCAGTACTTC.

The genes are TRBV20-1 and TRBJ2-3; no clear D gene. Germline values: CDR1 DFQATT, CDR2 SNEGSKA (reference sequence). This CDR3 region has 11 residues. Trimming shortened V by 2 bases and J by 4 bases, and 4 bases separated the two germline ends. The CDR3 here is CSARTADTQYF. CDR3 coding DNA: TGCAGTGCTAGAACGGCAGATACGCAGTATTTT.

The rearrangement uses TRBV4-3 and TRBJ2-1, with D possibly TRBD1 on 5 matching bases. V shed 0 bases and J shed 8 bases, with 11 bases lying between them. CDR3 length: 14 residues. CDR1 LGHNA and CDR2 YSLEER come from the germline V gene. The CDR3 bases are TGCGCCAGCAGCCAAGACGGTGGCAGGGATGAGCAGTTCTTC. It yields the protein CASSQDGGRDEQFF.

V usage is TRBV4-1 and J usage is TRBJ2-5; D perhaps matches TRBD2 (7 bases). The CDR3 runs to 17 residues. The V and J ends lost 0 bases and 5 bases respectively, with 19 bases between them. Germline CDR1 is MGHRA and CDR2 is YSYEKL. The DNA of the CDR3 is TGCGCCAGCAGCCAAGATCATCCGGGGGGCAGGTTGGAGACCCAGTACTTC. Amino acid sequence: CASSQDHPGGRLETQYF.

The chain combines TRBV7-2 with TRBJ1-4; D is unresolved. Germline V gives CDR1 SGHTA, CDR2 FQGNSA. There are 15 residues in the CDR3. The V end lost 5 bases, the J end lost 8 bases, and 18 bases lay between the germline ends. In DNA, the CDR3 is TGTGCCAGCAGCCCGTCGACGGCAGGAGGCGAAAAACTGTTTTTT. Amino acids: CASSPSTAGGEKLFF. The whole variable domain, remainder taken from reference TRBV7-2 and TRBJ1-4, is GAGVSQSPSNKVTEKGKDVELRCDPISGHTALYWYRQSLGQGLEFLIYFQGNSAPDKSGLPSDRFSAERTGGSVSTLTIQRTQQEDSAVYLCASSPSTAGGEKLFFGSGTQLSVL.

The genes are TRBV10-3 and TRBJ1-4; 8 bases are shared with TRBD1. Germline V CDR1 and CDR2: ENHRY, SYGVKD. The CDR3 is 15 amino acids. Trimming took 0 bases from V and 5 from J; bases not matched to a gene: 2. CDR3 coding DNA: TGTGCCATCAGTGAGTCAGGGACAGGAAATGAAAAACTGTTTTTT. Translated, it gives CAISESGTGNEKLFF.

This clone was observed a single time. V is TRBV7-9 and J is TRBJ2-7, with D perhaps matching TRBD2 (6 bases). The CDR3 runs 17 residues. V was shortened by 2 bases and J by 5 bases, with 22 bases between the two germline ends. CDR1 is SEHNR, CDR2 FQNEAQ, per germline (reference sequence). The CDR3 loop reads CASSLTRAGLESHEQYF. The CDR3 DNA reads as TGTGCCAGCAGCTTAACCCGTGCGGGGTTAGAGTCCCACGAGCAGTACTTC.

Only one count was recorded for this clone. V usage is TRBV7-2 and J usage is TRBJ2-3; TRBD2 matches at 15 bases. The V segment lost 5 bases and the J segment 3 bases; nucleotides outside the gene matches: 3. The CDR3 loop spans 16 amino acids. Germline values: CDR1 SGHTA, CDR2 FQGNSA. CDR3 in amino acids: CASSRTSGGATDTQYF. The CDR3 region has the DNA TGTGCCAGCAGCAGGACTAGCGGGGGGGCTACAGATACGCAGTATTTT. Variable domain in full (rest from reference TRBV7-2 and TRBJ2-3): GAGVSQSPSNKVTEKGKDVELRCDPISGHTALYWYRQSLGQGLEFLIYFQGNSAPDKSGLPSDRFSAERTGGSVSTLTIQRTQQEDSAVYLCASSRTSGGATDTQYFGPGTRLTVL.

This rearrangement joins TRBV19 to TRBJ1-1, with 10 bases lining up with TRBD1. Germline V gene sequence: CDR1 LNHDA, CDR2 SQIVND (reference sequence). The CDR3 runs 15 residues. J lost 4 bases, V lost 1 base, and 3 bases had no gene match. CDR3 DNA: TGTGCCAGTAGTATAGGAGGGACAGGGGCCACTGAAGCTTTCTTT. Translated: CASSIGGTGATEAFF.

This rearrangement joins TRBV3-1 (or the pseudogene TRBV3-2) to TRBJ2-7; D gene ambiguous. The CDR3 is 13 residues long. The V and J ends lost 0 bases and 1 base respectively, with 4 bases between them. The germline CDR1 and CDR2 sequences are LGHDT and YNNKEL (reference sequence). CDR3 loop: CASSQDQSYEQYF. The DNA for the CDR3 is TGTGCCAGCAGCCAAGATCAGTCCTACGAGCAGTACTTC.

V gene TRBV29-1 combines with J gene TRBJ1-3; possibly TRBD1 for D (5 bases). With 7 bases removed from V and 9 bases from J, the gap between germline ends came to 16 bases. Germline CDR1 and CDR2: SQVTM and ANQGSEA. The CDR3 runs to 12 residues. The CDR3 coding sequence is TGCAGCGCCGACCAGGGCGGTGGCACCATATATTTT. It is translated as CSADQGGGTIYF. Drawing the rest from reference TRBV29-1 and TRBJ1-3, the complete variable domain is SAVISQKPSRDICQRGTSLTIQCQVDSQVTMMFWYRQQPGQSLTLIATANQGSEATYESGFVIDKFPISRPNLTFSTLTVSNMSPEDSSIYLCSADQGGGTIYFGEGSWLTVV.

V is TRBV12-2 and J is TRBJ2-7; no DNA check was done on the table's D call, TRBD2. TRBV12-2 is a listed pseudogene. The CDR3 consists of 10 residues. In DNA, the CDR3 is TGTGCAAGTCGCACTCGAGAGCAGTACTTC. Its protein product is CASRTREQYF.